Described below is a single T cell receptor beta chain sequence and its context. Its antigen is as yet unknown. A single base separates this from a much larger clone, so it may be a read error. The CDR3 is made up of 15 amino acids. From germline, CDR1 is SGHTA and CDR2 FQGNSA. Time point meaning: persistent/refractory GD, antithyroid drugs over 5 years with positive TRAb. TCR sequences were obtained from RNA taken from PBMCs. American Thyroid Association guidelines defined Graves' disease diagnosis. Combining iRepertoire HTBI primers with Arm-PCR of CDR3 regions, the authors built TCR beta libraries. Each CDR3 protein gets one entry after TCRdb re-called the multiplex PCR reads with MiXCR. The profile covers hundreds of thousands of distinct CDR3 sequences, with around a fifth appearing a single time and approximately 31% taken by the ten largest. These data belong to a study of regulatory T cells in long-lasting Graves disease.

Whole-study findings and limits: Persistent disease was associated with favored TRBV28 usage and with favored use of TRBJ1-2 and TRBJ2-5. Persistent Graves' patients showed less TCR diversity than newly diagnosed ones.

The chain recombines TRBV7-2 with TRBJ1-1, with TRBD1 as a possible D gene (5 bases). This TCR was recovered from a female donor with Graves disease. The sequenced sample was peripheral blood mononuclear cells (PBMCs), obtained when the disease was refractory, from a patient treated with antithyroid drugs. The CDR3 region is CASSLASGAGTEALF. Written as DNA, the CDR3 is TGTGCCAGCAGCTTAGCTTCCGGGGCGGGCACTGAAGCTCTCTTT.